The 26 T cell receptor beta chains presented below share a single source sample, sequenced in a study of blood T cell repertoires in COVID-19. The data were produced by immunoSEQ multiplex PCR, yet TCRdb's version contains in-frame clones alone and is incomplete. The sample records 90,000 to 100,000 clones, around 88% being singletons. Sequencing input: peripheral blood. The origin of the receptors is an older woman with COVID-19, enrolled during active disease.

The rearrangement uses TRBV4-2 and TRBJ1-2; tentative D call: TRBD1 (5 bases). CDR3 length: 14 residues. Looked up from germline, CDR1 is LGHNA and CDR2 is YNFKEQ. V gave up 3 bases and J gave up 1 base, with 9 bases separating them. CDR3 sequence (DNA): TGTGCCAGCAGCCAGGGGGAGGGTAACTATGGCTACACCTTC. Protein sequence: CASSQGEGNYGYTF.

The chain joins TRBV7-9 to TRBJ2-7, with 10 bases aligning to TRBD2. The germline V gene has CDR1 SEHNR and CDR2 FQNEAQ (reference sequence). CDR3 length: 16 residues. J gave up 3 bases and V 4 bases, and 9 bases lay outside the gene matches. CDR3: CASSSRGSSGGYEQYF. CDR3 bases: TGTGCCAGCAGCTCCCGGGGGTCTAGCGGGGGCTACGAGCAGTACTTC.

The chain carries TRBV27 and TRBJ1-2, with TRBD1 identical over 7 bases. Unmatched junction bases numbered 12, after V lost 5 bases and J lost 6 bases. The CDR3 consists of 15 residues. Per germline, CDR1 MNHEY and CDR2 SMNVEV (reference sequence). The DNA for the CDR3 is TGTGCCAGCAGTAGAAAAGGGACAGTCACTCATGGCTACACCTTC. Its protein product is CASSRKGTVTHGYTF.

This clone turned up a few times. The gene calls are TRBV19 and TRBJ1-3; D remains ambiguous. This CDR3 spans 15 amino acids. The V gene's germline CDR1 is LNHDA and CDR2 SQIVND (reference sequence). V lost 2 bases, J lost 3 bases, and 11 bases lay in between. The CDR3 DNA sequence: TGTGCCAGTAGTATAACAGTCTATAATGGAAACACCATATATTTT. Amino acid sequence: CASSITVYNGNTIYF. The full variable domain, rest sourced from reference TRBV19 and TRBJ1-3, is DGGITQSPKYLFRKEGQNVTLSCEQNLNHDAMYWYRQDPGQGLRLIYYSQIVNDFQKGDIAEGYSVSREKKESFPLTVTSAQKNPTAFYLCASSITVYNGNTIYFGEGSWLTVV.

The chain employs TRBV12-3 or TRBV12-4 and TRBJ1-1; 7 bases agree with TRBD1. This CDR3 is 13 amino acids long. J was trimmed by 4 bases and V by 5 bases; bases with no gene match: 4. CDR3 coding DNA: TGTGCCAGCAGTCCAGACAGGGCCACTGAAGCTTTCTTT. This sequence encodes CASSPDRATEAFF.

The rearrangement joins TRBV4-1 to TRBJ2-7; 7 nucleotides match TRBD1. Losses at the gene ends were 2 bases for V and 2 bases for J; bases not matched to a gene: 6. Germline V gives CDR1 MGHRA, CDR2 YSYEKL. This CDR3 is built from 15 residues. The CDR3 DNA reads as TGCGCCAGCAGCCAATACTCCGGGACAGCCTACGAGCAGTACTTC. Protein sequence: CASSQYSGTAYEQYF.

The rearrangement joins TRBV9 to TRBJ1-3, with D hard to call. Germline V gives CDR1 SGDLS, CDR2 YYNGEE. With 4 bases removed from V and 4 bases from J, the gap between germline ends came to 18 bases. This CDR3 region has 16 residues. CDR3 in amino acids: CASSTALSGIGNTIYF. DNA for the CDR3: TGTGCCAGCAGCACCGCTCTTTCAGGTATCGGAAACACCATATATTTT.

This chain connects TRBV20-1 to TRBJ2-5, with a tentative D call TRBD1 (5 bases). Germline loops: CDR1 DFQATT, CDR2 SNEGSKA (reference sequence). The CDR3 sequence is 12 residues long. V lost 3 bases and J lost 3, with 8 bases in between. CDR3 DNA sequence: TGCAGTGCTAGTTCCAGGGAAGAGACCCAGTACTTC. Its translation is CSASSREETQYF.

The V and J genes are TRBV7-3 and TRBJ1-5; no firm D call. Germline V gives CDR1 SGHTA, CDR2 FQGTGA. CDR3 size: 13 residues. Trimming shortened V by 6 bases and J by 2 bases, and 8 bases separated the two germline ends. The CDR3 DNA sequence: TGTGCCAGCAGTAGAGGTGGCAATCAGCCCCAGCATTTT. It codes for CASSRGGNQPQHF.

This chain links TRBV25-1 with TRBJ2-1, with D possibly being TRBD1 (6 bases). The CDR3 sequence is 14 residues long. Looked up from germline, CDR1 is MGHDK and CDR2 is SYGVNS. Between the trimmed V and J ends, which lost 4 bases and 3 bases, there was a span of 10 bases. The CDR3 coding sequence is TGTGCCAGCAGTGGCCAGGGGAGCTACAATGAGCAGTTCTTC. It codes for CASSGQGSYNEQFF.

J is TRBJ1-1 and V is TRBV6-5, with D possibly being TRBD1 (6 bases). The germline gives CDR1 MNHEY, CDR2 SVGAGI. The CDR3 has 14 residues. The V gene lost 2 bases and the J gene lost 5 bases, with 12 bases spanning the gap. The CDR3 DNA sequence: TGTGCCAGCAGTTACGGTGGGGGCGGTACTGAAGCTTTCTTT. It encodes CASSYGGGGTEAFF.

J is TRBJ2-5 and V is TRBV5-4; 7 bases match TRBD2. The CDR3 extends over 14 amino acids. J lost 3 bases, V lost 4 bases, and 6 bases had no gene match. CDR1 and CDR2 (germline): SGHNT, YYREEE (reference sequence). CDR3 DNA: TGTGCCAGCAGCCCCGGACTAGAAAAAGAGACCCAGTACTTC. Translation: CASSPGLEKETQYF. The full variable domain, completed using reference TRBV5-4 and TRBJ2-5, is ETGVTQSPTHLIKTRGQQVTLRCSSQSGHNTVSWYQQALGQGPQFIFQYYREEENGRGNFPPRFSGLQFPNYSSELNVNALELDDSALYLCASSPGLEKETQYFGPGTRLLVL.

This chain connects TRBV2 to TRBJ2-1; no definite D call. V was trimmed by 3 bases and J by 5 bases, leaving 14 bases between them. The germline gives CDR1 SNHLY, CDR2 FYNNEI. The CDR3 is 15 amino acids. CDR3 sequence reads: CASSDHRTNNNEQFF. CDR3 in DNA: TGTGCCAGCAGTGACCACCGCACCAACAACAATGAGCAGTTCTTC.

V and J are TRBV6-5 and TRBJ1-2; 8 bases fit TRBD1. CDR3 size: 13 residues. V trimming: 6 bases; J trimming: 5 bases; junction bases outside the gene matches: 5. The germline V gene encodes CDR1 MNHEY and CDR2 SVGAGI. CDR3 sequence (DNA): TGTGCCAGCAGCTACGACAGGGGTTATGGCTACACCTTC. Translation gives CASSYDRGYGYTF.

The V call is TRBV9, the J call TRBJ1-6; D might be TRBD1 (5 bases). The V end lost 0 bases, the J end lost 10 bases, and 14 bases lay between the germline ends. The CDR3 covers 15 residues. Per the germline V gene, CDR1 is SGDLS and CDR2 is YYNGEE. CDR3 coding DNA: TGTGCCAGCAGCGTAGTCATCCAGGGCCCCTCACCCCTCCACTTT. This gives the protein CASSVVIQGPSPLHF. The full variable domain, its missing parts supplied by reference TRBV9 and TRBJ1-6, is DSGVTQTPKHLITATGQRVTLRCSPRSGDLSVYWYQQSLDQGLQFLIQYYNGEERAKGNILERFSAQQFPDLHSELNLSSLELGDSALYFCASSVVIQGPSPLHFGNGTRLTVT.

In this sample, this clone turned up once. This rearrangement joins TRBV30 to TRBJ2-5; D call uncertain. CDR3 size: 13 residues. Germline CDR1 is GTSNPN and CDR2 is SVGIG (reference sequence). The V end was cut by 0 bases, the J end by 2 bases, with 7 bases between. The CDR3 DNA is TGTGCCTGGAGTGTGGCTTTGCAAGAGACCCAGTACTTC. Translation gives CAWSVALQETQYF. The complete variable domain, with remaining parts taken from reference TRBV30 and TRBJ2-5, reads SQTIHQWPATLVQPVGSPLSLECTVEGTSNPNLYWYRQAAGRGLQLLFYSVGIGQISSEVPQNLSASRPQDRQFILSSKKLLLSDSGFYLCAWSVALQETQYFGPGTRLLVL.

The rearrangement joins TRBV5-1 to TRBJ2-5, with D perhaps matching TRBD1 (5 bases). Trimming removed 0 bases at V and 5 bases at J, with 14 bases between. The CDR3 extends over 15 amino acids. Per germline, CDR1 SGHRS and CDR2 YFSETQ. The CDR3 nucleotides are TGCGCCAGCAGCTTGGGGACACTAAGTCAGGAGACCCAGTACTTC. Residues: CASSLGTLSQETQYF.

The chain couples TRBV19 to TRBJ1-3; D is undetermined. V lost 5 bases, J lost 3 bases, and 14 bases lay in between. The CDR3 is 15 residues long. Per the germline V gene, CDR1 is LNHDA and CDR2 is SQIVND (reference sequence). DNA of the CDR3: TGTGCCAGTAGTCTTCAGGCCGGTGGTGGAAACACCATATATTTT. Residues: CASSLQAGGGNTIYF.

This clone was picked up a small number of times. The gene calls are TRBV18 and TRBJ1-4; 9 bases line up with TRBD1. The CDR3 totals 16 residues. Germline V gene data show CDR1 as KGHSH and CDR2 as LQKENI. V was pared by 0 bases and J by 3 bases, with 2 bases of the junction left unmatched. CDR3 coding DNA: TGTGCCAGCTCACCACCGGGACAGGGTGCTAATGAAAAACTGTTTTTT. This codes for CASSPPGQGANEKLFF.

The J gene is TRBJ1-4, the V gene TRBV4-1; TRBD1 aligns across 7 bases. From germline, CDR1 is MGHRA and CDR2 YSYEKL. V was pared by 4 bases and J by 3 bases, with 5 bases of the junction left unmatched. The CDR3 is made up of 15 amino acids. The CDR3 bases are TGCGCCAGCAGCCCTCACAGGGGAGCTAATGAAAAACTGTTTTTT. Protein product: CASSPHRGANEKLFF.

CDR3 loop: CASSSRTAPYEQYF. The CDR3 nucleotides read TGTGCCAGCAGCTCGCGGACAGCGCCCTACGAGCAGTACTTC. This chain connects TRBV7-8 to TRBJ2-7; the D gene is possibly TRBD1 (6 bases). Germline V gene data show CDR1 as SGHVS and CDR2 as FQNEAQ. V lost 4 bases and J 2 bases, leaving 12 bases between the germline ends. The CDR3 is made up of 14 amino acids.

The chain joins TRBV7-9 to TRBJ1-4, with D hard to call. The V gene lost 5 bases and the J gene lost 5 bases, with 12 bases spanning the gap. Germline CDR1 is SEHNR and CDR2 is FQNEAQ (reference sequence). CDR3 length equals 14 residues. CDR3 bases: TGTGCCAGCAGCCGGATGGGCGGGAATGAAAAACTGTTTTTT. It encodes CASSRMGGNEKLFF.

This chain joins TRBV28 and TRBJ1-2; 8 bases are shared with TRBD1. From germline, CDR1 is MDHEN and CDR2 SYDVKM. J gave up 4 bases and V 3 bases, and 13 bases lay outside the gene matches. This CDR3 is 17 amino acids long. The CDR3, as DNA: TGTGCCAGCAGTTTCGCCTACAGGGGGACAAGGGCCTATGGCTACACCTTC. Encoded protein: CASSFAYRGTRAYGYTF.

Only one count was recorded for this clone. This chain's CDR3 is CASSFGQGRDGYTF. The CDR3 DNA sequence: TGCGCCAGCAGCTTCGGACAGGGGCGGGATGGCTACACCTTC. J is TRBJ1-2 and V is TRBV5-1; 9 bases agree with TRBD1. This CDR3 is 14 amino acids long. Germline V gene sequence: CDR1 SGHRS, CDR2 YFSETQ. With 2 bases clipped from V and 6 bases from J, the junction kept 5 bases outside the gene matches.

The CDR3 nucleotides are TGTGCCAGCAGCTTGGGCTTTGGTAATTCACCCCTCCACTTT. Residues: CASSLGFGNSPLHF. The rearrangement uses TRBV7-2 and TRBJ1-6; no firm D call. The germline gives CDR1 SGHTA, CDR2 FQGNSA. This CDR3 comprises 14 residues. V lost 3 bases and J lost 6, with 9 bases in between.

The chain is built from TRBV7-2 and TRBJ1-2; D is undetermined. The CDR3 sequence is 14 residues long. V lost 1 base, J lost 4 bases, and 10 bases lay in between. Germline V gene lookup returns CDR1 SGHTA and CDR2 FQGNSA. This chain's CDR3 is CASSLVSTSYGYTF. The CDR3 coding sequence is TGTGCCAGCAGCTTAGTATCTACGAGCTATGGCTACACCTTC.